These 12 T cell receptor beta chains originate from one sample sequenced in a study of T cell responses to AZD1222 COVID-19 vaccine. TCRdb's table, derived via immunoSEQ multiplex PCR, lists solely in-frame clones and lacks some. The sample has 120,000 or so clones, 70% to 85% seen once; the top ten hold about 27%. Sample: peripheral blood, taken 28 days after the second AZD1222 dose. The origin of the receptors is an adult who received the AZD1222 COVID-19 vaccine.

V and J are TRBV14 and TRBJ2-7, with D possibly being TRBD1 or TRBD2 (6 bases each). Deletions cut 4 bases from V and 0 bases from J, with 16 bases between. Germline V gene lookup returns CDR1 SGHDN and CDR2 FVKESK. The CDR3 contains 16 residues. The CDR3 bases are TGTGCCAGCAGCCCCCCTAGGGGGGTTCCCTCCTACGAGCAGTACTTC. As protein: CASSPPRGVPSYEQYF.

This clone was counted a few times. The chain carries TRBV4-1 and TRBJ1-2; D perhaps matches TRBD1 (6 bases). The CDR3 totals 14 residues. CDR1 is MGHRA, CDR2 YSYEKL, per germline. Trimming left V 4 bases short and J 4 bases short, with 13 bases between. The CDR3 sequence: CASSPTQGTYGYTF. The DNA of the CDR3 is TGCGCCAGCAGCCCCACACAGGGTACCTATGGCTACACCTTC.

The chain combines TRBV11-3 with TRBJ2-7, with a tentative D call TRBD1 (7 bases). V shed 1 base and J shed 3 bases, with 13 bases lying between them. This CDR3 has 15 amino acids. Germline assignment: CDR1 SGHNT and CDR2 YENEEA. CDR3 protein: CASSLGQGGDYEQYF. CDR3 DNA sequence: TGTGCCAGCAGCTTAGGGCAGGGGGGAGACTACGAGCAGTACTTC.

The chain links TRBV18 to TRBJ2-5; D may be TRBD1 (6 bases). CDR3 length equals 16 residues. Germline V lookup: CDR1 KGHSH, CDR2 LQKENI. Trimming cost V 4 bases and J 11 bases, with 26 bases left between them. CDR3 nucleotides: TGTGCCAGCTCACAGGGTGACCCCAGGGGACGAGGCCAGCAGTACTTC. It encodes CASSQGDPRGRGQQYF.

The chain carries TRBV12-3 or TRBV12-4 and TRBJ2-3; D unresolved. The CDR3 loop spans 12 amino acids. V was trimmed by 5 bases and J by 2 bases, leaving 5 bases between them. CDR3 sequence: CASSIYTDTQYF. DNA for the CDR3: TGTGCCAGCAGTATTTACACAGATACGCAGTATTTT.

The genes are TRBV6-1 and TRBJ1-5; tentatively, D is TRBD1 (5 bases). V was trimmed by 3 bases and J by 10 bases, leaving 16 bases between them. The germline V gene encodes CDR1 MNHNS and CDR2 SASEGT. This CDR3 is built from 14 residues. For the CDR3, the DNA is TGTGCCAGCAGTGAGGGGCAGGCTATAGATCCCCAGCATTTT. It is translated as CASSEGQAIDPQHF.

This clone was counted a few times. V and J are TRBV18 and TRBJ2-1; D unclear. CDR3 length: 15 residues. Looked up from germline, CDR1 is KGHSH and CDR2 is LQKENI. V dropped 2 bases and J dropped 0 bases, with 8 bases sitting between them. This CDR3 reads CASSPNPSSYNEQFF. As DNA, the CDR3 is TGTGCCAGCTCACCAAACCCGAGCTCCTACAATGAGCAGTTCTTC.

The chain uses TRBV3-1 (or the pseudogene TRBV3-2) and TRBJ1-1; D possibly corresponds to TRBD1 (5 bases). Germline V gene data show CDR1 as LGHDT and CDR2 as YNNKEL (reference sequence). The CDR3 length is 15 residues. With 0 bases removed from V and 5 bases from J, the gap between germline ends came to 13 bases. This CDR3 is CASSQETSGRTEAFF. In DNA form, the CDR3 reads TGTGCCAGCAGCCAAGAGACATCGGGGCGGACTGAAGCTTTCTTT.

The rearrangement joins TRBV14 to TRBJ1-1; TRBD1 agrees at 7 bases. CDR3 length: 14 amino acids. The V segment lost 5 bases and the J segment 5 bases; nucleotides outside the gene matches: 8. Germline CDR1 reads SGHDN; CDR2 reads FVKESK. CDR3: CASSSRGGRTEAFF. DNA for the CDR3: TGTGCCAGCAGCTCCAGGGGGGGGAGGACTGAAGCTTTCTTT.

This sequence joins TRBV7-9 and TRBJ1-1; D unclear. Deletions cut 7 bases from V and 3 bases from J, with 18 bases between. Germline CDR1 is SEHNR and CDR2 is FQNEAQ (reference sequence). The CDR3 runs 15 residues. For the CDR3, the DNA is TGTGCCAGCACCTCAATCGGCGGGGTCGACACTGAAGCTTTCTTT. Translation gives CASTSIGGVDTEAFF.

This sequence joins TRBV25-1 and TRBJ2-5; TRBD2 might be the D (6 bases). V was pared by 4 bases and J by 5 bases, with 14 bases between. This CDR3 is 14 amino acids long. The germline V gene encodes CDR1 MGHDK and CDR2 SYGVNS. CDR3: CASSVGGLGETQYF. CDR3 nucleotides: TGTGCCAGCAGTGTGGGGGGTCTTGGGGAGACCCAGTACTTC. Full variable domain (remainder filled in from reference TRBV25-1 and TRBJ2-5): EADIYQTPRYLVIGTGKKITLECSQTMGHDKMYWYQQDPGMELHLIHYSYGVNSTEKGDLSSESTVSRIRTEHFPLTLESARPSHTSQYLCASSVGGLGETQYFGPGTRLLVL.

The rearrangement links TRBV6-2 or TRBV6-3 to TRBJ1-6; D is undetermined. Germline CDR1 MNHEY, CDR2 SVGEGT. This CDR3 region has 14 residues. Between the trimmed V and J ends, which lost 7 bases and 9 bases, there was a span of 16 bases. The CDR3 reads CASIPDTSTSPLHF. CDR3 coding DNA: TGTGCCAGCATCCCCGACACCTCCACTTCACCCCTCCACTTT.